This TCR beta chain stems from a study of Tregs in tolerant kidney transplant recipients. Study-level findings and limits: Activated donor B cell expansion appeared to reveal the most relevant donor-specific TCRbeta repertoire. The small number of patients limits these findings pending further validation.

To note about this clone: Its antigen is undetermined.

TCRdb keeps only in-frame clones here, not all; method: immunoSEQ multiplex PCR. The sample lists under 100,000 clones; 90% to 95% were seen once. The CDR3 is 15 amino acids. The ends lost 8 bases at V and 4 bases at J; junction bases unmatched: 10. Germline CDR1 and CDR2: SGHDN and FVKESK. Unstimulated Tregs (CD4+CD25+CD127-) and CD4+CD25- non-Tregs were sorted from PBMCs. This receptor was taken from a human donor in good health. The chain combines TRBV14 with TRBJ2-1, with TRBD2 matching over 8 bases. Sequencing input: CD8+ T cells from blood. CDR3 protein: CASLPREGLYNEQFF. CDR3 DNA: TGTGCCAGCCTCCCTCGGGAGGGGCTTTACAATGAGCAGTTCTTC.